These 9 T cell receptor beta chains were sequenced from one sample in a study of cytomegalovirus exposure and HLA in healthy donors (dated by TCRdb to the late 2010s). Libraries were constructed by the immunoSEQ multiplex PCR assay. For the multiplex PCR, a mixture combining 60 forward primers for TCR Vbeta segments and 13 reverse primers for TCR Jbeta segments was used. What TCRdb holds here is the immuneACCESS table cut down to in-frame rearrangements. Part of the clones is not present; checked against another copy, under half of the missing clones reflect an unresolved V gene, and the others are unexplained. Present in this sample are under 250,000 clones, approximately 78% of which were seen just once. Together, the top ten hold approximately 2.5% of the sample. Sequenced material: PBMCs. The receptors derive from a woman in her thirties or forties in good health and CMV-seronegative.

J is TRBJ2-7 and V is TRBV27, with D unresolved. Germline loops: CDR1 MNHEY, CDR2 SMNVEV (reference sequence). The ends were cut back, 4 bases at V and 4 bases at J, with 11 bases in the middle. There are 13 residues in the CDR3. The DNA for the CDR3 is TGTGCCAGCAGTTACGCCCTCCGGTACGAGCAGTACTTC. It yields the protein CASSYALRYEQYF.

The chain combines TRBV7-6 with TRBJ2-7, with 10 bases aligning to TRBD2. V was pared by 6 bases and J by 2 bases, with 4 bases of the junction left unmatched. This CDR3 is 14 amino acids long. From germline, CDR1 is SGHVS and CDR2 FNYEAQ. This chain's CDR3 is CASRPLAGAYEQYF. Written as DNA, the CDR3 is TGTGCCAGCAGGCCCCTAGCGGGAGCCTACGAGCAGTACTTC.

The CDR3 sequence: CASSFGDNNQPQHF. DNA for the CDR3: TGTGCCAGCAGCTTCGGGGATAACAATCAGCCCCAGCATTTT. This chain connects TRBV7-9 to TRBJ1-5; no definite D call. This CDR3 is built from 14 residues. Germline-derived CDR1 and CDR2 are SEHNR and FQNEAQ (reference sequence). Trimming left V 3 bases short and J 3 bases short, with 9 bases between.

This chain links TRBV11-3 with TRBJ2-2; TRBD1 is a possible D gene (5 bases). Germline assignment: CDR1 SGHNT and CDR2 YENEEA. V lost 7 bases, J lost 3 bases, and 15 bases lay in between. The CDR3 runs 15 residues. CDR3 residues: CASTSSDSYTGELFF. In nucleotides, the CDR3 is TGTGCCAGCACTTCCTCAGACAGCTACACCGGGGAGCTGTTTTTT.

The chain links TRBV30 to TRBJ1-1; D is ambiguous. The ends were cut back, 2 bases at V and 7 bases at J, with 8 bases in the middle. CDR1 GTSNPN and CDR2 SVGIG come from the germline V gene (reference sequence). There are 11 residues in the CDR3. The CDR3 loop reads CAWSQVIEAFF. The DNA of the CDR3 is TGTGCCTGGAGTCAGGTAATTGAAGCTTTCTTT.

The chain has TRBV13 and TRBJ2-3, with TRBD2 as a possible D gene (7 bases). Trimming removed 4 bases at V and 3 bases at J, with 14 bases between. CDR1 and CDR2 (germline): PRHDT, FYEKMQ (reference sequence). CDR3 length: 15 residues. CDR3 in amino acids: CASSSPGRGTDTQYF. The DNA for the CDR3 is TGTGCCAGCAGCTCGCCAGGGAGGGGGACAGATACGCAGTATTTT.

The rearrangement uses TRBV2 and TRBJ1-5; a possible D gene is TRBD1 (5 bases). Germline CDR1 reads SNHLY; CDR2 reads FYNNEI. The CDR3 runs 15 residues. Trimming took off 1 base at V and 7 bases at J, with 14 bases between the two ends. The DNA of the CDR3 is TGTGCCAGCAGTGAAGAGCGGAGGGGACGGCAGCCCCAGCATTTT. This gives the protein CASSEERRGRQPQHF.

The chain has TRBV19 and TRBJ2-1, with a possible D match to TRBD2 (6 bases). The germline V gene encodes CDR1 LNHDA and CDR2 SQIVND (reference sequence). CDR3 length: 13 amino acids. The V gene lost 4 bases and the J gene lost 6 bases, with 10 bases spanning the gap. CDR3 amino acids: CASSTLGGNEQFF. The CDR3 nucleotides are TGTGCCAGTAGTACCCTGGGGGGCAATGAGCAGTTCTTC. The full variable domain, its missing parts supplied by reference TRBV19 and TRBJ2-1, is DGGITQSPKYLFRKEGQNVTLSCEQNLNHDAMYWYRQDPGQGLRLIYYSQIVNDFQKGDIAEGYSVSREKKESFPLTVTSAQKNPTAFYLCASSTLGGNEQFFGPGTRLTVL.

The gene calls are TRBV27 and TRBJ1-5; possible D gene TRBD1, 5 bases. Looked up from germline, CDR1 is MNHEY and CDR2 is SMNVEV (reference sequence). This CDR3 contains 14 residues. Trimming pared 5 bases from V and 4 bases from J, leaving 12 bases between. The CDR3 region has the DNA TGTGCCAGCAGTAGGCAGGGTTGGAATCAGCCCCAGCATTTT. This sequence encodes CASSRQGWNQPQHF.